The clone carrying this TCR beta chain was detected a few times. Antigen: not known. The sample is drawn from a study of beta chain features in type 1 diabetes. In the study overall: The number of sorted cells examined across all samples was some 99 million.

V was pared by 3 bases and J by 5 bases, with 3 bases of the junction left unmatched. The CDR3 is 15 amino acids. The germline V gene has CDR1 GTSNPN and CDR2 SVGIG (reference sequence). Study-wide results and limits: Any HLA effect on TCRB rearrangement was left unresolved by small sub-analyses.

The isolated RNA, all of it, was reverse transcribed, so expressed TCRB transcripts were what got sequenced. Clones were read by immunoSEQ multiplex PCR, and TCRdb kept only the in-frame ones, dropping some. Of about 410,000 clones in the sample, 11% to 15% were seen once. The sample consisted of naive CD4+ T cells from blood. The TCR sequence derives from a young man in good health. The chain recombines TRBV30 with TRBJ2-2; TRBD2 agrees at 13 bases. CDR3 bases: TGTGCCTGGAGCTCGGGACTAGCGGGAACCGGGGAGCTGTTTTTT. Translation: CAWSSGLAGTGELFF.